This entry describes one T cell receptor beta chain. Trimming cost V 6 bases and J 0 bases, with 15 bases left between them. Germline CDR1 and CDR2: MDHEN and SYDVKM. CDR3 length: 15 residues. This entry belongs to a study of shared clonotypes between healthy human individuals. Study-level background: Per donor, three plates held CD4 naive cells, three held CD4 memory, two held CD8 naive and one held CD8 memory.

Donors were healthy HIV-negative adults without recent acute infections or vaccinations. The material for each subset, its genomic DNA, was split evenly across several immunoSEQ plates. The repertoire was sequenced with immunoSEQ multiplex PCR; TCRdb's copy has only in-frame clones and lacks some. The sample has 1,400,000 or so clones; approximately 98.5% are singletons. The chain couples TRBV28 to TRBJ2-7; D is unclear. The sample comprised naive CD4+ T cells sorted from blood. As for subset: CD45RA+ positively selected. The TCR sequence derives from a man younger than 45 in good health. CDR3 sequence (DNA): TGTGCCAGCAGGGCATTGGCGCCCAACTCCTACGAGCAGTACTTC. This gives the protein CASRALAPNSYEQYF. Drawing the rest from reference TRBV28 and TRBJ2-7, the complete variable domain is DVKVTQSSRYLVKRTGEKVFLECVQDMDHENMFWYRQDPGLGLRLIYFSYDVKMKEKGDIPEGYSVSREKKERFSLILESASTNQTSMYLCASRALAPNSYEQYFGPGTRLTVT.